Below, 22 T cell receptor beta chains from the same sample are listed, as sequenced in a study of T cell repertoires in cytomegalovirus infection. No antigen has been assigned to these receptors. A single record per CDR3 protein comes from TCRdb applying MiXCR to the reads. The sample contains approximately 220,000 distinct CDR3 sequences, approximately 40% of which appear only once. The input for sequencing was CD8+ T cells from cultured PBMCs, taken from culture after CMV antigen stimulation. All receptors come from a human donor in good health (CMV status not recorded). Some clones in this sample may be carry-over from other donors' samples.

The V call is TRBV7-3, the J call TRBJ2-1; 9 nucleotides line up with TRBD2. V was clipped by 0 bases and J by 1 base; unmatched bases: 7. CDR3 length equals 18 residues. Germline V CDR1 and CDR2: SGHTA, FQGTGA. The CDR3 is CASSLTGAGGPSYNEQFF. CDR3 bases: TGTGCCAGCAGCTTAACGGGGGCGGGAGGGCCGTCCTACAATGAGCAGTTCTTC.

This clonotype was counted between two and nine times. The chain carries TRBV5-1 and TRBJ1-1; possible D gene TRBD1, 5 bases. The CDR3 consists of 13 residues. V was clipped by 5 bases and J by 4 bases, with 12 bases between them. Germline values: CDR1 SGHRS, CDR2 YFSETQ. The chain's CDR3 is CASRPAGGTEAFF. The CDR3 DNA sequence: TGCGCCAGCAGACCCGCGGGGGGCACTGAAGCTTTCTTT.

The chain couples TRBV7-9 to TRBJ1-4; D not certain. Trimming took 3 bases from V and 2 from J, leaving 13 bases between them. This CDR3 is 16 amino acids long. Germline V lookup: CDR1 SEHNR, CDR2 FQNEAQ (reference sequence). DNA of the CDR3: TGTGCCAGCAGCTTCTTCCCCGGGAGGACTAATGAAAAACTGTTTTTT. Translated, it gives CASSFFPGRTNEKLFF.

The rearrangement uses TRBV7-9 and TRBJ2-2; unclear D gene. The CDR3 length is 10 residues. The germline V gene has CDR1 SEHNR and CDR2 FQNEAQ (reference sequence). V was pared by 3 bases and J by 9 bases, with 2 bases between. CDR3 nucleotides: TGTGCCAGCAGCTTGCGGGAGCTGTTTTTT. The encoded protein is CASSLRELFF.

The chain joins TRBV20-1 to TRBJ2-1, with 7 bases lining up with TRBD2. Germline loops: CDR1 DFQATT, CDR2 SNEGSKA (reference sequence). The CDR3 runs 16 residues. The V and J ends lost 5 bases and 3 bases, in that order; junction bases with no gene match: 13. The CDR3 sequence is CSAVGSSGIIYNEQFF. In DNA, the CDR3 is TGCAGTGCTGTGGGGTCTAGCGGCATAATCTACAATGAGCAGTTCTTC.

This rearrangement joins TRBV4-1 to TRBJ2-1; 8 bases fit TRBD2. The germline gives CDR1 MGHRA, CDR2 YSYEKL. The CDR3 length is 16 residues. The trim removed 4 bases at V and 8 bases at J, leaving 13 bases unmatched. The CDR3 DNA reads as TGCGCCAGCAGCCCCCCTGGCGGGACTAGAATGGATGAGCAGTTCTTC. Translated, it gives CASSPPGGTRMDEQFF.

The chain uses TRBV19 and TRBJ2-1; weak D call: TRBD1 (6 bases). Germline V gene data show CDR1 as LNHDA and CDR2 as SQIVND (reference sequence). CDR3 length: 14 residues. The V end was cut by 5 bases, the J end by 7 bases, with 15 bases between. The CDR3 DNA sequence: TGTGCCAGTAGTGTGCCAGGGCAGGGGAATGAGCAGTTCTTC. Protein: CASSVPGQGNEQFF.

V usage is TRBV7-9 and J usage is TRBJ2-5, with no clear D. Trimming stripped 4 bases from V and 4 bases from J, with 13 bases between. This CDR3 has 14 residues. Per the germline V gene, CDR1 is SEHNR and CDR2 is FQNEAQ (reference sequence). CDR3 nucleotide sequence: TGTGCCAGCAGCTCTCCAGGCAGGAGAGAGACCCAGTACTTC. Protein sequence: CASSSPGRRETQYF.

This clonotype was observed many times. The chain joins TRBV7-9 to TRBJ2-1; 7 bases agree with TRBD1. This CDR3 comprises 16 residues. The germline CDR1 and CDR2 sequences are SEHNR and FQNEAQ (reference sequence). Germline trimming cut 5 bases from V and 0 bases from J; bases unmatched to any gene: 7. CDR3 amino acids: CASSGDRDGSYNEQFF. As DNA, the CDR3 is TGTGCCAGCAGCGGCGACAGGGATGGCTCCTACAATGAGCAGTTCTTC.

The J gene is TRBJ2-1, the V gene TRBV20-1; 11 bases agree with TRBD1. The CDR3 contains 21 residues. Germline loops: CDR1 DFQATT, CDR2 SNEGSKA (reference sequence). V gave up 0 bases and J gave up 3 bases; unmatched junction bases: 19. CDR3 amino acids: CSARDRSGTGGKTIGYNEQFF. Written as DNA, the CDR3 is TGCAGTGCTAGAGACAGATCCGGGACAGGGGGGAAAACTATAGGCTACAATGAGCAGTTCTTC.

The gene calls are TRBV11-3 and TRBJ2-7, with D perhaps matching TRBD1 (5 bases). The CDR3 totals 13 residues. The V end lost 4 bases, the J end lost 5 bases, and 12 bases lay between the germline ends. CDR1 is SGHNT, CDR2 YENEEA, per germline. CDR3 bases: TGTGCCAGCAGCTACTCAGGGAACGACGAGCAGTACTTC. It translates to CASSYSGNDEQYF.

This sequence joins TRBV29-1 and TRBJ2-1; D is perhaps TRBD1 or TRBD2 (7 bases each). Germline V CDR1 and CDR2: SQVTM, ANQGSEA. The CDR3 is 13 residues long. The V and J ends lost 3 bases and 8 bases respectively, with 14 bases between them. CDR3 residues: CSVDPGGGDEQFF. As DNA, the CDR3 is TGCAGCGTTGATCCAGGGGGGGGTGATGAGCAGTTCTTC.

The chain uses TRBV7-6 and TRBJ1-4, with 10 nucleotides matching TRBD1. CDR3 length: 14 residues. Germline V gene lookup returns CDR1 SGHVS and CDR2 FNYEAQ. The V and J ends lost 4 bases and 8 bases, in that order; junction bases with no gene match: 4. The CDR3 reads CASSSGQGLEKLFF. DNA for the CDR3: TGTGCCAGCAGCTCGGGACAGGGGTTGGAAAAACTGTTTTTT.

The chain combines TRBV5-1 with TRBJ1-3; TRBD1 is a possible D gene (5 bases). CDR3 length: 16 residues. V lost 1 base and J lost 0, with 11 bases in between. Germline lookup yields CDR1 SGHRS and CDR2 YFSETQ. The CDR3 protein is CASSLRGDGSGNTIYF. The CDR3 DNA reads TGCGCCAGCAGCTTGAGGGGCGACGGCTCTGGAAACACCATATATTTT.

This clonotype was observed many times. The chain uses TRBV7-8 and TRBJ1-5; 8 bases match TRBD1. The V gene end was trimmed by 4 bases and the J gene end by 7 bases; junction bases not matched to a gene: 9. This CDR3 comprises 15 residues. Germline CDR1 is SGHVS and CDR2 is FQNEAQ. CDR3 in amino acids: CASSYDRGENQPQHF. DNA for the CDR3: TGTGCCAGCAGCTACGACAGGGGAGAAAACCAGCCCCAGCATTTT.

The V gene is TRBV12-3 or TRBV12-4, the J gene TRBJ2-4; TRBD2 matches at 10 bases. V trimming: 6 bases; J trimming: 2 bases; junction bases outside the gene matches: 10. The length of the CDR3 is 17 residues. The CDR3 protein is CASSPFLAGGPKNIQYF. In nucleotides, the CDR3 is TGTGCCAGCAGCCCGTTTTTAGCGGGAGGTCCCAAAAACATTCAGTACTTC.

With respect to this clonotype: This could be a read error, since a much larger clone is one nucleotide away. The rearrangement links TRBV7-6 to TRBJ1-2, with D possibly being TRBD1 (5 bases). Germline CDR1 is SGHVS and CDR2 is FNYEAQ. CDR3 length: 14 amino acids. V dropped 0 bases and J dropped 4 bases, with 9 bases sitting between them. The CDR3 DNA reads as TGTGCCAGCAGCTTAGCGGACATGGGCTATGGCTACACCTTC. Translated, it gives CASSLADMGYGYTF.

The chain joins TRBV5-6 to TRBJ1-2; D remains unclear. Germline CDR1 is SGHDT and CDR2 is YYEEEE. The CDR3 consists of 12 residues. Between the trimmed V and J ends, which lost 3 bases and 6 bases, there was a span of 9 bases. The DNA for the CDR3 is TGTGCCAGCAGCTCAATCGGGCATGGCTACACCTTC. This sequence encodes CASSSIGHGYTF.

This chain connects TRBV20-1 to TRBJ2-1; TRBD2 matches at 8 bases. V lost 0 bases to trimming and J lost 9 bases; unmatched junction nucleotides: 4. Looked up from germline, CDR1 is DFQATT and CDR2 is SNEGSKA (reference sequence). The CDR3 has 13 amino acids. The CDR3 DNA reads TGCAGTGCTAGAGATGAGCGGGAGCTTGAGCAGTTCTTC. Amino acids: CSARDERELEQFF.

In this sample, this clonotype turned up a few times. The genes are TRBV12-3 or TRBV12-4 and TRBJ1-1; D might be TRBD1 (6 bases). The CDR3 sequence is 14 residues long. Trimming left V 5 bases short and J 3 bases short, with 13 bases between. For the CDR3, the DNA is TGTGCCAGCAGTACCCGGGACATCTACACTGAAGCTTTCTTT. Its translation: CASSTRDIYTEAFF.

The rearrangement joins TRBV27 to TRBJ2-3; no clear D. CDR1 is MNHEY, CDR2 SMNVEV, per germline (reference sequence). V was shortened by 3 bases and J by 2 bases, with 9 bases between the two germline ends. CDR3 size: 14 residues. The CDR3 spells CASSLSAITDTQYF. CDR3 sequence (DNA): TGTGCCAGCAGTTTGAGCGCGATCACAGATACGCAGTATTTT.

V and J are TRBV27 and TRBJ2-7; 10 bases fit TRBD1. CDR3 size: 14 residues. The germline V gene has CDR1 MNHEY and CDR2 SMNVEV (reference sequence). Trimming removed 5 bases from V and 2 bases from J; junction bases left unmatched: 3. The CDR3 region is CASSGGQGAYEQYF. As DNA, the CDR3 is TGTGCCAGCAGTGGAGGACAGGGGGCCTACGAGCAGTACTTC.